This T cell receptor (beta chain) derives from a study of T cell changes during pregnancy in multiple sclerosis. Measured with immunoSEQ multiplex PCR; TCRdb has only the in-frame clones, and not every one. The sample comprises tens of thousands of clones, around 96% of which are singletons, and roughly 2.4% rests with the top ten. The length of the CDR3 is 16 residues. Germline V lookup: CDR1 SGDLS, CDR2 YYNGEE. Trimming removed 0 bases from V and 0 bases from J; junction bases left unmatched: 5. The chain employs TRBV9 and TRBJ1-1; 7 nucleotides line up with TRBD1. The TCR originated in a female donor with multiple sclerosis, enrolled in a pregnancy study. This material consisted of CD8+ T cells from peripheral blood mononuclear cells, taken after pregnancy. CDR3 loop: CASSVGRDSLNTEAFF. The DNA for the CDR3 is TGTGCCAGCAGCGTAGGACGGGACAGCTTGAACACTGAAGCTTTCTTT.